These T cell receptor beta chains were read from a single sample in a study of cytomegalovirus exposure and HLA in healthy donors. Assay: immunoSEQ multiplex PCR; the TCRdb copy retains only in-frame clones and omits some. The data show more than 150,000 clones, over 80% seen once. Sequenced sample: PBMCs. The receptors stem from a man aged 50 to 59 in good health and CMV-seronegative. Each CDR3 is given without its conserved first and last residue.

TRBJ1-3 | TRBV18 | ASSPRVLNSGNTIY
TRBJ2-5 | TRBV29-1 | SVYAGGPRETQY
TRBJ2-5 | TRBV7-9 | ASSSPYRGGLQETQY
TRBJ2-1 | TRBV6-1 | ASSEFGGYNEQF
TRBJ2-2 | TRBV5-4 | ASSRRTSSNTGELF
TRBJ2-1 | TRBV5-1 | ASSLVSGSHNEQF
TRBJ2-1 | TRBV25-1 | ASSGPLSGSYNEQF
TRBJ2-5 | TRBV5-1 | ASSLAHRVGETQY
TRBJ1-2 | TRBV19 | ASSTLTGYGYT
TRBJ2-7 | TRBV28 | ASLKTGGRHEQY
TRBJ2-1 | TRBV19 | ASSIRTGVSNEQF
TRBJ2-5 | TRBV7-3 | ASSRDRRGTQY
TRBJ1-1 | TRBV29-1 | SVEENVANTEAF
TRBJ1-1 | TRBV19 | ASSTTGQGASAF
TRBJ2-3 | TRBV13 | ASSLNHRGSVPDTQY
TRBJ1-4 | TRBV5-4 | ASRSGGLSTNEKLF
TRBJ1-4 | TRBV9 | ASSPGTNMRNEKLF
TRBJ2-5 | TRBV11-3 | ASSLHGQQETQY
TRBJ2-2 | TRBV9 | ASSVTKGLAGRTGELF
TRBJ2-1 | TRBV19 | ASSIVFSSYNEQF
TRBJ2-5 | TRBV9 | ASNLRGLQETQY
TRBJ2-1 | TRBV5-4 | ASSPQRAGVYNEQF
TRBJ2-3 | TRBV19 | ASSIEGRATDTQY
TRBJ2-1 | TRBV4-1 | ASSPTGSTYNEQF
TRBJ2-2 | TRBV6-8 | ASRTSGEGNTGELF
TRBJ2-3 | TRBV10-1 | ASSMDRAADTQY
TRBJ2-7 | TRBV2 | ASSDDSSSYEQY
TRBJ1-4 | TRBV4-1 | ASSQVRTGGNEKLF
TRBJ1-1 | TRBV7-9 | SSSFGTGVFQGQEAF
TRBJ1-1 | TRBV5-1 | ASSLGPLRDTEAF
TRBJ2-3 | TRBV19 | ASSIGTSGASTDTQY
TRBJ2-3 | TRBV19 | ASTKDSRDFGAQY